This is a list of T cell receptor beta chains from one sample in a study of T-cell memory formation after mild COVID-19. TCRdb used MiXCR to reprocess the 5' RACE reads, holding one entry per CDR3 protein. Among 410,000 or so distinct CDR3 sequences listed, 20% to 25% were seen once. Sequencing was done on a sample of PBMCs or a T cell subset sorted from them (not recorded which). These receptors originate from an adult woman who had mild COVID-19 (a few samples of this study predate the infection). Cell type and time point are not known. CDR3s include the opening cysteine and the closing phenylalanine or tryptophan. The D gene is left open where the match is weak. Only part of the rows carry a size: once, few, many, or a class if the clone is expanded.

v_gene	abundance	len	j_gene	d_gene	CDR3nt	CDR3aa
TRBV5-1	NA	15	TRBJ2-1	NA	TGCGCCAGCAGCTTGGGACAGGCTTTCTACAATGAGCAGTTCTTC	CASSLGQAFYNEQFF
TRBV5-5	few	16	TRBJ2-5	TRBD1	TGTGCCAGCAGCTTAGGGGACAGGGTACGCCAAGAGACCCAGTACTTC	CASSLGDRVRQETQYF
TRBV6-5	NA	20	TRBJ2-5	TRBD2	TGTGCCAGCAGTTCCGGACTAGCGGGAGGGCGGGGGGCTACGAGAGAGACCCAGTACTTC	CASSSGLAGGRGATRETQYF
TRBV5-1	NA	13	TRBJ1-1	NA	TGCGCCAGCAGCTCTTGGGGGGACACTGAAGCTTTCTTT	CASSSWGDTEAFF
TRBV9	few	15	TRBJ1-2	NA	TGTGCCAGCAGCGCCGGTTCCTCAAATTTCTATGGCTACACCTTC	CASSAGSSNFYGYTF
TRBV7-2	NA	16	TRBJ1-2	NA	TGTGCCAGCAGCCTGACCTCGGTGGGCAGGGGTCATGGCTACACCTTC	CASSLTSVGRGHGYTF
TRBV29-1	NA	12	TRBJ2-7	NA	TGCAGCGTTGAAGATCCACCCTACGAGCAGTACTTC	CSVEDPPYEQYF
TRBV4-1	few	15	TRBJ2-7	TRBD1	TGCGCCAGCAGCCCTCCGGACAGGGATTTGGACGAGCAGTACTTC	CASSPPDRDLDEQYF
TRBV4-2	few	17	TRBJ2-3	TRBD1	TGTGCCAGCAGCCAAGCCACCACAGGGGTCGTGACAGATACGCAGTATTTT	CASSQATTGVVTDTQYF
TRBV19	few	13	TRBJ1-2	NA	TGTGCCAGTAAAGTCGCAGGGTCCTATGGCTACACCTTC	CASKVAGSYGYTF
TRBV20-1	NA	13	TRBJ1-3	NA	TGCAGTGCTAGACCTAACACTGGAAACACCATATATTTT	CSARPNTGNTIYF
TRBV10-3	NA	13	TRBJ1-2	NA	TGTGCCATCAGTGTAGGGGGGGTCGATGGCTACACCTTC	CAISVGGVDGYTF
TRBV2	NA	18	TRBJ2-1	TRBD2	TGTGCCAGCAGTGACGGACTAGCGGGAGCTCTCTCCTACAATGAGCAGTTCTTC	CASSDGLAGALSYNEQFF
TRBV10-3	NA	15	TRBJ2-2	NA	TGTGCCATCAGTGAGCCACCCGGAGGGGGCGGGGAGCTGTTTTTT	CAISEPPGGGGELFF